This T cell receptor beta chain originates from a study of control samples from healthy donors and cancer patients. TCRdb keeps only in-frame clones here, not all; method: immunoSEQ multiplex PCR. The sample lists 150,000 to 200,000 clones; about 92% were seen once. Material: blood. The receptor's source is a man aged 25-45 years in good health.

The CDR3 is CASSLLLLGAEQYF. The CDR3 coding sequence is TGTGCCAGCAGTTTGTTACTACTGGGAGCGGAGCAGTACTTC. The chain has TRBV28 and TRBJ2-7; the D gene is possibly TRBD2 (5 bases). The CDR3 runs to 14 residues. Between the trimmed V and J ends, which lost 3 bases and 7 bases, there was a span of 16 bases. The germline gives CDR1 MDHEN, CDR2 SYDVKM.